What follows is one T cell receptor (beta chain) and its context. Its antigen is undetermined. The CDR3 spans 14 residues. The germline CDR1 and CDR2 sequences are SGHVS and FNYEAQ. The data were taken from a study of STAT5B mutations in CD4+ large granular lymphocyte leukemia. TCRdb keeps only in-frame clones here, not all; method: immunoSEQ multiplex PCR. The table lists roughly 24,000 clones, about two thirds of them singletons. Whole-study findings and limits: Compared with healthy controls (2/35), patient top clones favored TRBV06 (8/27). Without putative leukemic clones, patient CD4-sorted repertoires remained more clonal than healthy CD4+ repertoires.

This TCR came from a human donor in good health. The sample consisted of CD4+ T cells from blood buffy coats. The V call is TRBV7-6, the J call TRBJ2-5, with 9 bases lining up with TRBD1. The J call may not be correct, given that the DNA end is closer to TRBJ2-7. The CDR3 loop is CATSTGTGKNEQYF. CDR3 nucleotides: TGTGCCACGTCCACCGGGACAGGGAAGAACGAGCAGTACTTC.